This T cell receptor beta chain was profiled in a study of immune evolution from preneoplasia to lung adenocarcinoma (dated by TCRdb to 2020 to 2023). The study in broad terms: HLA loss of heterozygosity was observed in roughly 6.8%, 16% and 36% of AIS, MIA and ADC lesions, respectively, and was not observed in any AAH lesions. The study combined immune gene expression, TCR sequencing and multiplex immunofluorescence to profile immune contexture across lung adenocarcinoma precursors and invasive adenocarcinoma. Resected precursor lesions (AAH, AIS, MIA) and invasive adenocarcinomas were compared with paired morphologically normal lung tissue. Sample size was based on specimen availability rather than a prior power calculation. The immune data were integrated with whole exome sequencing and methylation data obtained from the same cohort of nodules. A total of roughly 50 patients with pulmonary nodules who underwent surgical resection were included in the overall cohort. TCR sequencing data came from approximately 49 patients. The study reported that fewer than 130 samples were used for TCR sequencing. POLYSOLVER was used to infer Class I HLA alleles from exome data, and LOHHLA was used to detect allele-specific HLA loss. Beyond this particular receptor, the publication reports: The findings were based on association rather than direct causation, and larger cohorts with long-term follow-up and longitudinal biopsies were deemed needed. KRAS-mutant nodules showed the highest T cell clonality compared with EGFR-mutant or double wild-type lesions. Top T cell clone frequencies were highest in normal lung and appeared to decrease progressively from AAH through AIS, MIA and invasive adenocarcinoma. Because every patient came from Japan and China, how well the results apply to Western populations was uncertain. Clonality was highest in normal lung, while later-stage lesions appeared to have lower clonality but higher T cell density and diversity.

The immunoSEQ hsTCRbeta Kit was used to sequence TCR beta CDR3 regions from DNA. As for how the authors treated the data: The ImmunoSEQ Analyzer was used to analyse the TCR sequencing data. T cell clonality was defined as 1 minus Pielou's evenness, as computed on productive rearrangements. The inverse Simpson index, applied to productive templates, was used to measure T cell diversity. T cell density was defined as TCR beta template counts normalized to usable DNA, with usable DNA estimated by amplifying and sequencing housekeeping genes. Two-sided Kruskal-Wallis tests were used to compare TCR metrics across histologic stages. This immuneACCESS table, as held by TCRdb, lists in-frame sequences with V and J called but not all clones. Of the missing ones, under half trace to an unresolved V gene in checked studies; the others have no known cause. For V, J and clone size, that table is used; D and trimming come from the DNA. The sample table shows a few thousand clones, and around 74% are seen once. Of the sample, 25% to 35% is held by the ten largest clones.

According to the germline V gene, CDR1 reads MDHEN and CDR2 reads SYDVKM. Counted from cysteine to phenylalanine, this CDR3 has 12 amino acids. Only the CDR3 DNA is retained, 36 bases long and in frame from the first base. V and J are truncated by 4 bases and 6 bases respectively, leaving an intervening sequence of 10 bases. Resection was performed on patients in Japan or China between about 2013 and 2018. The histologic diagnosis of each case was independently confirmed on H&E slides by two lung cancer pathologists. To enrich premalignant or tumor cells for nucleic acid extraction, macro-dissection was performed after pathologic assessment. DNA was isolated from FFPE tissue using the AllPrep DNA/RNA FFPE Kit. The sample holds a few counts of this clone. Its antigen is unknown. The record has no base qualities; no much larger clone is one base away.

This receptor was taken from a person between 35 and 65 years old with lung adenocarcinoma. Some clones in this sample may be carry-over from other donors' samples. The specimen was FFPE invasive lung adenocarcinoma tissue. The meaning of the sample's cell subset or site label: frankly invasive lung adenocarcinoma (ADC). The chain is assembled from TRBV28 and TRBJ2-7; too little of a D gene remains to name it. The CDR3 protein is CASSSLVGEQYF. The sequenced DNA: TGTGCCAGCAGTTCCCTGGTCGGCGAGCAGTACTTC.